This T cell receptor (beta chain) was recovered during a study of T-cell memory formation after mild COVID-19 listed by TCRdb under 2021. For the wider study: Most TCR sequence clusters were specific to one of the two donors. T-cell clones expanding and contracting after mild COVID-19 in a couple of donors were tracked by longitudinal TCRalpha and TCRbeta repertoire sequencing. The cohort comprised two young, previously healthy adult volunteers, one female and one male.

Ficoll-Paque density gradient centrifugation was the method used to isolate PBMCs. This sample was sequenced with an Illumina NovaSeq 6000. cDNA libraries for TCRalpha and TCRbeta were prepared by 5'RACE using constant-segment primers, with sample barcodes and unique molecular identifiers added. RNA was extracted from every sample with Trizol reagent. Library amplification was performed in two PCR steps, and a second sample barcode and Illumina TruSeq adapters were introduced in the second step. The libraries were sequenced on an Illumina NovaSeq using 2 x 150 bp paired-end reads. Per the original workflow: The reads were demultiplexed and collapsed into UMI-guided consensus sequences using migec v1.2.7. With mixcr v2.1.11, UMI consensuses were aligned to TRA and TRB V and J templates and assembled into clonotypes. A clonotype was counted as expanded or contracted only when both edgeR and NoisET called the clonotype significant, with the noise models trained on biological replicates. For edgeR calls, the cutoffs were a false discovery rate-adjusted p below 0.01 and a log2 fold-change threshold of 1. PCA with hierarchical clustering of max-normalized trajectories of the 1000 most abundant clonotypes was used as exploratory dynamics analysis. The CD4 or CD8 phenotype of responding clones was assigned using the separately sequenced CD4+ and CD8+ repertoires. Using fastp at Q25 and MiXCR, TCRdb reprocessed the public reads and kept productive beta chains. Identical CDR3 proteins give one entry, which carries the most common genes and DNA. The authors' filters were not applied to this entry. Counted in this sample were just over 400,000 distinct CDR3 sequences; less than 25% of them appeared once. About an eighth of the sample rests with the top ten.

Concerning this clonotype itself: The clone's antigen remains unknown. It has no much larger one-base neighbor in the sample; base qualities were not kept.

On the study overall, not on this receptor specifically: Some responding clones were detected in pre-infection memory, which suggested that pre-existing cross-reactive memory T cells had joined the SARS-CoV-2 response. Whether the second-wave clones peaking on day 37 were SARS-CoV-2 specific was not confirmed. Clones contracting from day 15 to 85 had balanced CD4/CD8 phenotypes, while a second wave expanding from day 15 to 37 was biased towards CD4+. The study included only a couple of mild cases, and larger cohorts that include severe cases with pre-infection samples were judged to be necessary. Contracting CD4+ clones were located mainly in the CM and EM memory subsets, whereas CD8+ clones were found to be enriched in EMRA.

V lost 5 bases and J lost 5 bases, and the count of bases not matched to a germline gene is 11. CDR1 and CDR2 (DFQATT, SNEGSKA) derive from the germline V gene (reference sequence). The CDR3 measures 14 amino acids from cysteine to phenylalanine. Only the CDR3 DNA is retained, 42 bases long and in frame from the first base. This receptor chain uses TRBV20-1 and TRBJ2-5, with TRBD1 matching 7 junction bases. Sequencing used PBMCs or a T cell subset sorted from them (not recorded which). The TCR sequence derives from an adult woman who had mild COVID-19 (a few samples of this study predate the infection). The sample titles of this study are shuffled in the database, so cell type and time point are left out; the donor was told from shared clones. Here the CDR3 is given as CSADLTGWQETQYF. The DNA reads as follows: TGCAGTGCTGACCTGACAGGGTGGCAGGAGACCCAGTACTTC.